The 19 T cell receptor beta chains listed next were all sequenced from one sample in a study of shared clonotypes between healthy human individuals. CD45RO negativity and positive selection for CCR7 defined naive CD8 cells, a population that excluded terminally differentiated effector memory CD45RA+ cells. TCRdb's copy holds only in-frame clones and misses some; the assay was immunoSEQ multiplex PCR. The sample includes about 590,000 clones, roughly 96% of them seen just once. Sequenced material: naive CD8+ T cells sorted from blood. The origin of the receptors is a woman between 25 and 40 years old in good health.

About this clone itself: This sample also contains other DNA sequences that code for the same CDR3. The chain links TRBV19 to TRBJ2-7, with D perhaps assigned TRBD1 or TRBD2 (5 bases each). This CDR3 is built from 12 residues. Germline V gives CDR1 LNHDA, CDR2 SQIVND (reference sequence). Trimming shortened V by 5 bases and J by 0 bases, and 5 bases separated the two germline ends. DNA for the CDR3: TGTGCCAGTAGTGGGACCTCCTACGAGCAGTACTTC. This sequence encodes CASSGTSYEQYF. The full variable domain, completed using reference TRBV19 and TRBJ2-7, is DGGITQSPKYLFRKEGQNVTLSCEQNLNHDAMYWYRQDPGQGLRLIYYSQIVNDFQKGDIAEGYSVSREKKESFPLTVTSAQKNPTAFYLCASSGTSYEQYFGPGTRLTVT.

Points on this clone: It is unclear where the CDR3 begins or ends on the DNA, so no DNA is shown, and the CDR3 is as TCRdb lists it. CDR3 residues: CASSSSTGEIYNEQFF. The chain has TRBV27 and TRBJ2-1; the table's D call TRBD2 went unverified against the DNA. The germline V gene encodes CDR1 MNHEY and CDR2 SMNVEV (reference sequence). The CDR3 numbers 16 amino acids, ends counted.

The rearrangement links TRBV19 to TRBJ2-1; 8 bases fit TRBD2. Germline values: CDR1 LNHDA, CDR2 SQIVND (reference sequence). This CDR3 is 17 amino acids long. The ends lost 3 bases at V and 8 bases at J; junction bases unmatched: 15. CDR3 DNA: TGTGCCAGTAGTATTAGCGCGGGAGGCAGCTCCTGGGATGAGCAGTTCTTC. Translating it yields CASSISAGGSSWDEQFF. Full variable domain (outside the CDR3, taken from reference TRBV19 and TRBJ2-1): DGGITQSPKYLFRKEGQNVTLSCEQNLNHDAMYWYRQDPGQGLRLIYYSQIVNDFQKGDIAEGYSVSREKKESFPLTVTSAQKNPTAFYLCASSISAGGSSWDEQFFGPGTRLTVL.

The genes are TRBV27 and TRBJ2-3, with TRBD2 matching 9 bases. Trimming removed 6 bases from V and 5 bases from J; junction bases left unmatched: 15. Germline assignment: CDR1 MNHEY and CDR2 SMNVEV (reference sequence). This CDR3 has 17 residues. The CDR3 loop reads CASSPVSVSGGLDTQYF. CDR3 bases: TGTGCCAGCAGCCCCGTTAGCGTCAGCGGGGGGTTAGATACGCAGTATTTT.

This chain uses TRBV5-6 with TRBJ2-2; 9 nucleotides align to TRBD2. This CDR3 has 16 amino acids. Germline CDR1 SGHDT, CDR2 YYEEEE. J lost 6 bases, V lost 0 bases, and 6 bases had no gene match. The CDR3 DNA sequence: TGTGCCAGCAGCTTGGCATTAGCGGGAGCTCCCGGGGAGCTGTTTTTT. Its protein is CASSLALAGAPGELFF.

The gene calls are TRBV5-8 and TRBJ2-7, with 10 bases aligning to TRBD2. The CDR3 spans 15 residues. Unmatched junction bases numbered 6, after V lost 5 bases and J lost 1 base. Per the germline V gene, CDR1 is SGHTS and CDR2 is YDEGEE. The CDR3 DNA is TGTGCCAGCAGTCTCGGACTAGCGGCTTCCTACGAGCAGTACTTC. Translation gives CASSLGLAASYEQYF.

The genes are TRBV9 and TRBJ2-1; no definite D call. Trimming took off 5 bases at V and 10 bases at J, with 10 bases between the two ends. Germline V gives CDR1 SGDLS, CDR2 YYNGEE. This CDR3 has 11 amino acids. The DNA of the CDR3 is TGTGCCAGCAGAGACAATGGCGAGCAGTTCTTC. Translated: CASRDNGEQFF.

This clone was seen more than once but under ten times. The chain combines TRBV7-9 with TRBJ1-1; tentatively, D is TRBD1 (6 bases). The germline CDR1 and CDR2 sequences are SEHNR and FQNEAQ (reference sequence). CDR3 length equals 13 residues. With 10 bases removed from V and 5 bases from J, the gap between germline ends came to 17 bases. The CDR3 DNA is TGTGCCAACTCAGGGGAAATAGGGACTGAAGCTTTCTTT. Translation gives CANSGEIGTEAFF.

This CDR3 is CASSEALAGGGSYEQYF. CDR3 nucleotide sequence: TGTGCCAGCAGTGAAGCGCTAGCGGGAGGGGGCTCCTACGAGCAGTACTTC. The chain is built from TRBV6-1 and TRBJ2-7, with 12 positions matching TRBD2. The V gene's germline CDR1 is MNHNS and CDR2 SASEGT. The CDR3 loop spans 17 amino acids. Trimming took 0 bases from V and 0 from J; bases not matched to a gene: 3.

V is TRBV19 and J is TRBJ2-5, with TRBD2 matching over 12 bases. The J call is in doubt because the DNA end fits TRBJ2-7 better. The germline CDR1 and CDR2 sequences are LNHDA and SQIVND (reference sequence). CDR3 length equals 14 residues. DNA for the CDR3: TGTGCCAGTAGTGCGACTAGCGGGAGCTACGAGCAGTACTTC. Translation: CASSATSGSYEQYF.

This clone has just one count. The chain combines TRBV9 with TRBJ2-1, with TRBD2 matching 13 bases. V dropped 4 bases and J dropped 9; count of bases not matched to a gene: 4. The CDR3 sequence is 14 residues long. The V gene's germline CDR1 is SGDLS and CDR2 YYNGEE. CDR3 sequence: CASSWTSGSVEQFF. The CDR3 DNA reads as TGTGCCAGCAGCTGGACTAGCGGGAGCGTTGAGCAGTTCTTC.

CDR3 DNA: TGCGCCAGCAGCTTGATGCAGAACACCGGGGAGCTGTTTTTT. This codes for CASSLMQNTGELFF. This chain joins TRBV5-1 and TRBJ2-2; the D is unclear. Trimming took off 1 base at V and 1 base at J, with 5 bases between the two ends. Germline CDR1 SGHRS, CDR2 YFSETQ. The CDR3 runs 14 residues.

V usage is TRBV28 and J usage is TRBJ2-3, with D tentatively TRBD2 (5 bases). V shed 8 bases and J shed 4 bases, with 19 bases lying between them. Germline CDR1 is MDHEN and CDR2 is SYDVKM. This CDR3 contains 15 residues. The CDR3 bases are TGTGCCAGCCTCATGAGAAGCGGAAGCTCAGATACGCAGTATTTT. It specifies CASLMRSGSSDTQYF.

The gene calls are TRBV4-1 and TRBJ1-1; D gene unclear. From germline, CDR1 is MGHRA and CDR2 YSYEKL. Trimming left V 7 bases short and J 3 bases short, with 18 bases between. The CDR3 covers 15 residues. The CDR3 loop reads CASNPQPGLDTEAFF. The CDR3 DNA sequence: TGCGCCAGCAACCCCCAACCGGGGTTGGACACTGAAGCTTTCTTT.

V and J are TRBV6-1 and TRBJ2-7; 10 nucleotides match TRBD2. This CDR3 spans 15 amino acids. V dropped 11 bases and J dropped 2; count of bases not matched to a gene: 12. Per germline, CDR1 MNHNS and CDR2 SASEGT. The CDR3 coding sequence is TGTGCCGGGCGACTAGCGGGTCACCCCCCCTACGAGCAGTACTTC. Protein sequence: CAGRLAGHPPYEQYF.

This clone showed up just a few times. The chain couples TRBV6-5 to TRBJ1-1; possibly TRBD1 for D (5 bases). Trimming removed 6 bases from V and 0 bases from J, with 11 bases in between. This CDR3 comprises 14 residues. The germline V gene has CDR1 MNHEY and CDR2 SVGAGI. For the CDR3, the DNA is TGTGCCAGCAGCCTAGGGGAGATGAACACTGAAGCTTTCTTT. Protein sequence: CASSLGEMNTEAFF.

The chain has TRBV28 and TRBJ1-1, with D unresolved. V gave up 0 bases and J gave up 0 bases, with 2 bases separating them. This CDR3 has 13 amino acids. Germline V lookup: CDR1 MDHEN, CDR2 SYDVKM. The CDR3 loop reads CASSLWMNTEAFF. CDR3 DNA: TGTGCCAGCAGTTTATGGATGAACACTGAAGCTTTCTTT.

The rearrangement uses TRBV10-2 and TRBJ1-1; D is unresolved. The CDR3 sequence is 16 residues long. CDR1 and CDR2 (germline): WSHSY, SAAADI. V lost 5 bases, J lost 0 bases, and 16 bases lay in between. CDR3 sequence (DNA): TGCGCCAGCAGTTCCTTTCAGGCACCGATGAACACTGAAGCTTTCTTT. This codes for CASSSFQAPMNTEAFF.

V usage is TRBV10-2 and J usage is TRBJ2-1; TRBD1 matches 8 bases. The J segment lost 4 bases and the V segment lost 6 bases, leaving 5 bases of the junction unmatched. This CDR3 contains 14 residues. CDR1 WSHSY and CDR2 SAAADI come from the germline V gene. The CDR3 region has the DNA TGCGCCAGCAGCGGGACAGGATTTTACAATGAGCAGTTCTTC. It translates to CASSGTGFYNEQFF.